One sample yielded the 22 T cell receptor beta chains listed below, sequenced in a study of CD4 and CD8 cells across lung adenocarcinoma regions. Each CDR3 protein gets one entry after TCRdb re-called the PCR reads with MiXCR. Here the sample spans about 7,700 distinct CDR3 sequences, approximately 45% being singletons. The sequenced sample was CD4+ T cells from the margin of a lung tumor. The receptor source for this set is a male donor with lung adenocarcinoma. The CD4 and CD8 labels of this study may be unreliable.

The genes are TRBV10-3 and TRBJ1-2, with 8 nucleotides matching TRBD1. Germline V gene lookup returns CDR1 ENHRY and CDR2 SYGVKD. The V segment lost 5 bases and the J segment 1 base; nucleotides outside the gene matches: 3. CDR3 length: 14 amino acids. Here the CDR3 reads CAISHGQGNYGYTF. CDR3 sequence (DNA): TGTGCCATCAGTCACGGACAGGGTAACTATGGCTACACCTTC.

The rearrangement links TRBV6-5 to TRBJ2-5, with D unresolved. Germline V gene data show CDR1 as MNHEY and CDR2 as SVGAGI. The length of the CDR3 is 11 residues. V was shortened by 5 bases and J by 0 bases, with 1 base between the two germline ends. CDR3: CASSNQETQYF. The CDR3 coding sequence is TGTGCCAGCAGTAACCAAGAGACCCAGTACTTC.

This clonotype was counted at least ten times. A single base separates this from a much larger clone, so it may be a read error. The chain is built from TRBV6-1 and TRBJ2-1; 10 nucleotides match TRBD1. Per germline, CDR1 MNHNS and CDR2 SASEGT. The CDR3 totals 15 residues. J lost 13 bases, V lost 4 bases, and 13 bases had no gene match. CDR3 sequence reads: CASSGGTGVEETQFF. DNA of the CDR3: TGTGCCAGCAGTGGTGGGACAGGGGTCGAAGAGACCCAGTTCTTC.

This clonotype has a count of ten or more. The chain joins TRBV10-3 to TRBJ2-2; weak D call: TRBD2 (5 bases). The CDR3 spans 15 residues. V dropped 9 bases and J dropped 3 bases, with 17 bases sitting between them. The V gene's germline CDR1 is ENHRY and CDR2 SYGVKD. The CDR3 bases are TGTGCCATAAAAGCATGGGGAGTTGACACCGGGGAGCTGTTTTTT. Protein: CAIKAWGVDTGELFF.

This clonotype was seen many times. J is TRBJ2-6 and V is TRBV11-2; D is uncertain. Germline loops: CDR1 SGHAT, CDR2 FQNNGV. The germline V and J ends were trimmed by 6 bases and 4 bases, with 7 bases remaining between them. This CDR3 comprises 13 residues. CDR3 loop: CASSRNGANVLTF. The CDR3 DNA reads TGTGCCAGCAGTCGGAACGGGGCCAACGTCCTGACTTTC.

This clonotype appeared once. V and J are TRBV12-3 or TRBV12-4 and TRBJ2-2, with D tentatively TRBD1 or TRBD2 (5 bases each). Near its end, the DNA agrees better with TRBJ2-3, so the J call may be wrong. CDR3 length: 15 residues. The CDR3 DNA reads TGTGCCAGCAGCCGCAGGGTAGGCGGCACCGGGGAGCAGTATTTT. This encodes CASSRRVGGTGEQYF.

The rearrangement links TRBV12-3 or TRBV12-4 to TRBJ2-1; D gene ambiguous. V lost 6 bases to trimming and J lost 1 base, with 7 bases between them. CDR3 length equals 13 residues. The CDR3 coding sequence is TGTGCCAGCAGGCGGCTTTCCTACAATGAGCAGTTCTTC. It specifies CASRRLSYNEQFF.

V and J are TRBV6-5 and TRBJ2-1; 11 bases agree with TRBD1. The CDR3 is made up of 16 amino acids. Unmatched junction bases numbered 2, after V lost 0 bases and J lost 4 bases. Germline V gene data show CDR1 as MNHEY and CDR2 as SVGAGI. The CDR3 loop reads CASSYSRDRGYNEQFF. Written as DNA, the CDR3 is TGTGCCAGCAGTTACTCCCGGGACAGGGGGTACAATGAGCAGTTCTTC.

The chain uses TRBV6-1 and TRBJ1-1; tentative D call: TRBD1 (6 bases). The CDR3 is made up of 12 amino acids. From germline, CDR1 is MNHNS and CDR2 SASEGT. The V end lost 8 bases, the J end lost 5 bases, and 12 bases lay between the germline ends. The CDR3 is CASAWGRTEAFF. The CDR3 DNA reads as TGTGCCAGCGCCTGGGGGCGGACTGAAGCTTTCTTT.

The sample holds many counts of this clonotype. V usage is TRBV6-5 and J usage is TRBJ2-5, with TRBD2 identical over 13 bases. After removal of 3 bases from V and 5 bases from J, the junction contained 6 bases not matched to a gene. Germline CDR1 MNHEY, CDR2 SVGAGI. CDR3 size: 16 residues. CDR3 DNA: TGTGCCAGCAGTTATTCCCTACTAGCGGGAGGGGAGACCCAGTACTTC. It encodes CASSYSLLAGGETQYF.

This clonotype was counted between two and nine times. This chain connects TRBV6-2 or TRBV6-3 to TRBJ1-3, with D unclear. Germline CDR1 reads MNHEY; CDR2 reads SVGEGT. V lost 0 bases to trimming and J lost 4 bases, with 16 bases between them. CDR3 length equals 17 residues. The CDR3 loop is CASSYSYHGMGGNTIYF. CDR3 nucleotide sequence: TGTGCCAGCAGTTACTCGTATCACGGCATGGGAGGAAACACCATATATTTT.

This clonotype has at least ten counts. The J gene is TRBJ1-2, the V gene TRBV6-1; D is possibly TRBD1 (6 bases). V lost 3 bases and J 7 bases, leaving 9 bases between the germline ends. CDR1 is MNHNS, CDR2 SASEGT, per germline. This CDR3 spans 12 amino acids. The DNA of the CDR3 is TGTGCCAGCAGTGAGAACAGGGTTGGCTACACCTTC. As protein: CASSENRVGYTF.

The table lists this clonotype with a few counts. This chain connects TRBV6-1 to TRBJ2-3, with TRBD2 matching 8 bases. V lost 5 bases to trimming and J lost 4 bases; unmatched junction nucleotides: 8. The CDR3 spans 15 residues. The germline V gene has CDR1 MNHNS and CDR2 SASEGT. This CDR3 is CASSRLAGFPDTQYF. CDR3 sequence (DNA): TGTGCCAGCAGTCGGCTAGCGGGTTTTCCAGATACGCAGTATTTT.

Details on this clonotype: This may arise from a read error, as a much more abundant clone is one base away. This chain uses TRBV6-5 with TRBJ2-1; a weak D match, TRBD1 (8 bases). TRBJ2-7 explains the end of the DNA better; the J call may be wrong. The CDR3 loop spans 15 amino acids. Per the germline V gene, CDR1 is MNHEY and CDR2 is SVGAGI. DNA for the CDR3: TGTGCCAGCAGTTACAATACAGGGGGGGACAATGAGCAGTACTTC. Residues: CASSYNTGGDNEQYF.

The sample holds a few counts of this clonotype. This CDR3 reads CASSDPGLAGRVRQYQETQYF. DNA of the CDR3: TGTGCCAGCAGTGACCCGGGACTAGCGGGGAGGGTGCGACAGTACCAAGAGACCCAGTACTTC. The V and J genes are TRBV6-1 and TRBJ2-5; 13 bases align to TRBD2. Germline loops: CDR1 MNHNS, CDR2 SASEGT. This CDR3 is built from 21 residues. V lost 3 bases, J lost 0 bases, and 16 bases stayed unmatched.

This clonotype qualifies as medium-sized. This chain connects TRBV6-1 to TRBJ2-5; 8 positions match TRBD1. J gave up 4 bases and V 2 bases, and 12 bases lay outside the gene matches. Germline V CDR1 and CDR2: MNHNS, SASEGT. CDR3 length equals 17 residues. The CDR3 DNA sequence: TGTGCCAGCAGTGAATTTCCAGGGGGCAGTCTGGGAGAGACCCAGTACTTC. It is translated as CASSEFPGGSLGETQYF.

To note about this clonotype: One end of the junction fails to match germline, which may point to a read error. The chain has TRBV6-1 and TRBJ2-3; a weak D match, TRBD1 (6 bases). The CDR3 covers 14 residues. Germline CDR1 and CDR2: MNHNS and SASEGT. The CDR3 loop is CASSIGQSKDTQYF. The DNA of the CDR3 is TGTGCCAGCAGTATTGGACAGAGCAAAGATACCCAGTATTTT.

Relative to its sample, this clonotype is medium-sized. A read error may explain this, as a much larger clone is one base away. The CDR3 region is CASSDRTKQYF. The CDR3 DNA is TGTGCCAGCAGTGATCGGACTAAGCAGTACTTC. The V and J genes are TRBV6-1 and TRBJ2-1; tentatively, D is TRBD2 (6 bases). The end of the DNA fits TRBJ2-7 better, so the J call may be wrong. Germline lookup yields CDR1 MNHNS and CDR2 SASEGT. CDR3 length: 11 residues.

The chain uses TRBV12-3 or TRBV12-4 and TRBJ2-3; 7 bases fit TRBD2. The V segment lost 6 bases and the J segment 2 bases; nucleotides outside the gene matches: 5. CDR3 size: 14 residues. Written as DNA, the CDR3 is TGTGCCAGCAGCCCGCGGGGGTACACAGATACGCAGTATTTT. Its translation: CASSPRGYTDTQYF.

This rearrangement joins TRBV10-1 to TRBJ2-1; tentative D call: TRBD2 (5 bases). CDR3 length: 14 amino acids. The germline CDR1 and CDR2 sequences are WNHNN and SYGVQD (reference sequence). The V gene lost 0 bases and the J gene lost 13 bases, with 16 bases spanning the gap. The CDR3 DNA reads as TGCGCCAGCAGTGAGTCCGGGGATACCGAGACCCAGTTCTTC. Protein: CASSESGDTETQFF.

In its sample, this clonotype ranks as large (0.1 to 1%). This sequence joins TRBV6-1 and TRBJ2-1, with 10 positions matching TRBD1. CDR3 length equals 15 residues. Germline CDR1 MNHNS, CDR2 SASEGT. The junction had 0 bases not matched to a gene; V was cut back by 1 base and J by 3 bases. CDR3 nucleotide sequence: TGTGCCAGCAGTGAAGGGACAGGGGGCTACAATGAGCAGTTCTTC. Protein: CASSEGTGGYNEQFF.

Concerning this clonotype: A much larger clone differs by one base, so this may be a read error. The CDR3 here is CASPCRQGPSSEQFF. CDR3 nucleotides: TGTGCCAGCCCCTGCCGACAGGGACCCTCTTCCGAGCAGTTCTTC. The chain has TRBV28 and TRBJ2-1; TRBD1 matches 7 bases. The CDR3 totals 15 residues. Germline V lookup: CDR1 MDHEN, CDR2 SYDVKM. V lost 8 bases, J lost 10 bases, and 17 bases stayed unmatched.